This TCR beta chain was sequenced during a study of cytomegalovirus exposure and HLA in healthy donors. General study results and limits: The authors later found HLA-associated TCR beta chains more clonally expanded than equally common others.

With V trimmed by 4 bases and J by 5 bases, 11 bases remained unmatched. The CDR3 loop spans 16 amino acids. CDR1 and CDR2 from the germline V gene are SGHTA and FQGNSA. The study ran its PCR with 60 Vbeta and 13 Jbeta primers. Sequencing was performed with immunoSEQ multiplex PCR; in TCRdb, only in-frame clones are kept and a portion is missing. The repertoire includes under 200,000 clones, 70% to 85% of them detected once, and 2% to 2.5% sits in the top ten. This clone was seen a handful of times. Its antigen is unidentified. Sequences were obtained from PBMCs. The V and J genes are TRBV7-2 and TRBJ1-5; 7 bases align to TRBD1. This clonotype originated in a man over 45 in good health and CMV-seropositive. DNA of the CDR3: TGTGCCAGCAGCTCCCCCGGCTGGCAGGGGGATCAGCCCCAGCATTTT. As protein: CASSSPGWQGDQPQHF. The full variable domain, rest sourced from reference TRBV7-2 and TRBJ1-5, is GAGVSQSPSNKVTEKGKDVELRCDPISGHTALYWYRQSLGQGLEFLIYFQGNSAPDKSGLPSDRFSAERTGGSVSTLTIQRTQQEDSAVYLCASSSPGWQGDQPQHFGDGTRLSIL.